The sequence of this TCR beta chain was determined in a study of CD8+ T cells in alopecia areata (dated by TCRdb to the late 2010s). Turning to the overall study: The treated patients took part in an open-label pilot trial in which moderate-to-severe alopecia areata was treated with oral tofacitinib at 5 to 10 mg twice daily. The SALT score, which quantifies the percentage of affected scalp surface area, was used to measure disease severity in treated patients. Patients received tofacitinib for 6 to 18 months and were then followed off drug for 6 months to check for delayed response and recurrence. Clonality in the scalp was compared among normal scalp (n=4), patchy alopecia areata scalp (n=8), and alopecia totalis/universalis scalp (n=8). TCRbeta CDR3 regions were amplified by immunoSEQ multiplex PCR with 35 Vbeta forward and 13 Jbeta reverse primers. RNA was extracted with the PAXgene miRNA kit for fixed scalp, the miRNeasy kit for PBMCs, and the RNeasy kit for mouse skin. In humans, TCRbeta sequencing was performed on scalp tissue and on sorted CD4+ and CD8+ peripheral blood T cells from healthy controls and from patients with patchy or totalis/universalis alopecia areata. Patients on tofacitinib were biopsied at baseline and after 4 and 24 weeks of treatment, and several of the patients also had a later scalp biopsy. The study used high-throughput TCRbeta sequencing to examine T cell clonal expansion in alopecia areata, in both the C3H/HeJ mouse model and human patients. Study-wide conclusions, independent of this receptor: Compared with mice, TCR sequences shared between patients were less clear, possibly partly because of HLA diversity across the patient population. Many expanded lesional clones were found to persist in scalp and blood during tofacitinib treatment, and relapse after treatment cessation may be partly explained by this persistence. Tofacitinib significantly decreased scalp clonality and the number of expanded CD8+ clones among the top 100 scalp clones. Because the treated cohort was small and included a single nonresponder, larger studies are needed to assess links between baseline CD8+ expansion and response. Higher clonality and more expanded CD8+ clones were observed in lesional scalp than in normal scalp, particularly in alopecia totalis/universalis, a finding suggestive of antigenic drive. Scalp TCR repertoire analysis is complicated because resident alphabeta T cells in normal human skin are also sequenced, whereas mouse skin is dominated by gammadelta T cells.

The time point label corresponds to: less than 30 weeks on oral tofacitinib. This sample's treatment or condition label indicates: oral pan-JAK inhibitor, 5-10 mg twice daily. Lesional scalp punch biopsies and peripheral blood were collected from alopecia areata patients. PBMCs were isolated by density centrifugation and stained for CD3, CD4 and CD8, after which CD4+ and CD8+ T cells were sorted on a FACSAria. The receptor library was made with the immunoSEQ multiplex PCR assay. RNA was extracted from all samples and reverse transcribed into cDNA as template for TCR sequencing. SuperScript III was used for first-strand cDNA synthesis, primed with a 2:1 mix of oligo-dT and random hexamers. A synthetic immune receptor repertoire was used to measure amplification bias, and any remaining bias was corrected computationally. The original pipeline was this. After raw reads were preprocessed to remove errors, the CDR3 was defined following IMGT conventions as running from the conserved cysteine to phenylalanine. To get clonality, Shannon entropy was normalized by log2 of the number of productive unique TCRs and the result was subtracted from 1. Scalp TCRbeta sequences were cross-referenced with sorted blood CD4 and CD8 repertoires so that the CD4 or CD8 identity of scalp clones could be inferred. Sourced from immuneACCESS, this table was stored by TCRdb with only in-frame sequences that have V and J called. A share of the clones is absent; for the studies checked, an unresolved V gene accounts for under half, and the remainder has no known explanation. Clone size and the V and J calls come from that table; the DNA yielded D and trimming. In this sample the table shows approximately 280,000 clones, roughly 64% of which occur a single time. Of the sample, around 1.7% falls within the top ten clones.

This clone turned up a few times. The antigen it recognizes is unknown. Per-base quality was not reported, and no clone a single base away is much larger than it. Sequenced material: CD4+ T cells sorted from blood, taken at week 24, from a patient treated with tofacitinib. The TCR was taken from a human donor with alopecia areata.

In nucleotides, the sequence is TGTGCCAGCAGCTCCCCAGGGGCCACAGATACGCAGTATTTT. It translates to CASSSPGATDTQYF. The chain joins TRBV7-2 to TRBJ2-3; TRBD1 might be the D gene, on 6 matching bases. The germline V gene supplies CDR1 SGHTA and CDR2 FQGNSA. V gives up 4 bases and J gives up 2 bases, and the segment between their germline ends measures 10 bases. CDR3 length: 14 amino acids, cysteine to phenylalanine. Only the CDR3 DNA stays, 42 bases, in frame from base 1.